The rows below give T cell receptor beta chains drawn from one sample of a study of blood T cell repertoires in COVID-19. The assay was immunoSEQ multiplex PCR, and TCRdb's table has in-frame clones only and misses some. The top ten hold 20% to 25% of the sample, which has approximately 85,000 clones, 70% to 90% seen once. The sample taken for sequencing was peripheral blood. The receptors were gathered from a woman over 75 in a cohort sampled during active or convalescent COVID-19. Each CDR3 is given with its conserved first and last residue. The D gene is left open where the match is weak. Where a row states a size, it is once, few, many or the class of an expanded clone; other rows omit it.

>-|TRBV28|TRBJ1-6|-
CASTTGYNSPLHF
TGTGCCAGCACGACAGGCTATAATTCACCCCTCCACTTT
>-|TRBV28|TRBJ2-5|once
CASSPGDRRGTQYF
TGTGCCAGCAGCCCCGGGGACCGGAGGGGGACCCAGTACTTC
>TRBD1|TRBV5-1|TRBJ2-3|-
CASSGNRGLEWDTQYF
TGCGCCAGCAGCGGTAACAGGGGGCTCGAGTGGGATACGCAGTATTTT
>-|TRBV30|TRBJ2-7|-
CAWGKSSYEQYF
TGTGCCTGGGGCAAGAGCTCCTACGAGCAGTACTTC
>TRBD2|TRBV11-2|TRBJ2-1|-
CASSLPSGYNEQFF
TGTGCCAGCAGCTTACCTAGCGGATACAATGAGCAGTTCTTC
>-|TRBV28|TRBJ1-1|-
CASSHFQGQTEAFF
TGTGCCAGCAGCCATTTTCAGGGTCAGACTGAAGCTTTCTTT
>-|TRBV5-1|TRBJ2-5|-
CASSLTAQETQYF
TGCGCCAGCAGCTTGACAGCCCAAGAGACCCAGTACTTC
>-|TRBV5-6|TRBJ1-5|-
CASSPRGQPQHF
TGTGCCAGCAGCCCCCGGGGGCAGCCCCAGCATTTT
>TRBD2|TRBV6-1|TRBJ2-3|-
CASSEGGGRLPDTQYF
TGTGCCAGCAGTGAAGGGGGCGGGAGGCTACCAGATACGCAGTATTTT
>TRBD1|TRBV18|TRBJ1-6|-
CASSTTGTGTLEPLHF
TGTGCCAGCTCAACAACCGGGACAGGGACTTTAGAACCCCTCCACTTT
>-|TRBV5-1|TRBJ2-3|-
CASSSQSRGSDTQYF
TGCGCCAGCAGTTCCCAATCTAGGGGGTCAGATACGCAGTATTTT
>-|TRBV24-1|TRBJ2-3|few
CATRGGLSGPDTQYF
TGTGCCACCAGGGGGGGACTCTCCGGCCCAGATACGCAGTATTTT
>-|TRBV7-8|TRBJ1-5|-
CASSPRDNNQPQHF
TGTGCCAGCAGCCCCCGGGACAACAATCAGCCCCAGCATTTT
>TRBD1|TRBV11-2|TRBJ2-7|-
CASSLGQGTYEQYF
TGTGCCAGCAGCTTGGGACAGGGAACCTACGAGCAGTACTTC
>-|TRBV15|TRBJ2-3|-
CATSSRQEFTDTQYF
TGTGCCACCAGCAGCCGACAGGAGTTCACAGATACGCAGTATTTT
>-|TRBV3-1/TRBV3-2|TRBJ2-2|-
CASSRPQISNTGELFF
TGTGCCAGCAGCCGCCCACAGATATCGAACACCGGGGAGCTGTTTTTT
>TRBD1|TRBV2|TRBJ2-4|-
CASSVEGALAKNIQYF
TGTGCCAGCAGTGTTGAGGGGGCTCTAGCCAAAAACATTCAGTACTTC
>-|TRBV24-1|TRBJ1-5|-
CATSDLTSGVGQPQHF
TGTGCCACCAGTGATTTGACGTCAGGGGTCGGTCAGCCCCAGCATTTT
>-|TRBV11-3|TRBJ1-1|once
CASSLGRSVNTEAFF
TGTGCCAGCAGCTTAGGGAGGTCAGTGAACACTGAAGCTTTCTTT
>-|TRBV6-6|TRBJ1-5|-
CASSPLDRGQPQHF
TGTGCCAGCAGTCCCCTGGACAGAGGACAGCCCCAGCATTTT
>-|TRBV7-9|TRBJ1-6|-
CASSFGQSNNSPLHF
TGTGCCAGCAGCTTCGGACAGTCCAATAATTCACCCCTCCACTTT
>-|TRBV3-1/TRBV3-2|TRBJ2-1|-
CASSQVVSTSEQFF
TGTGCCAGCAGCCAAGTCGTCTCCACTAGTGAGCAGTTCTTC
>-|TRBV7-3|TRBJ2-2|few
CATGLRNTGELFF
TGTGCCACTGGGCTGAGGAACACCGGGGAGCTGTTTTTT
>TRBD1|TRBV29-1|TRBJ1-1|-
CSVSQGANTEAFF
TGCAGCGTCTCACAGGGGGCGAACACTGAAGCTTTCTTT
>TRBD2|TRBV2|TRBJ2-1|-
CASTMIGEGHSEFF
TGTGCCAGCACCATGATCGGGGAGGGCCATTCCGAGTTCTTC
>-|TRBV6-5|TRBJ1-5|-
CASSSRGNQPQHF
TGTGCCAGCTCTTCCAGGGGCAATCAGCCCCAGCATTTT
>TRBD1|TRBV10-3|TRBJ1-1|-
CAIRDRVGNTEAFF
TGTGCCATCAGGGACAGGGTGGGGAACACTGAAGCTTTCTTT
>TRBD2|TRBV6-7|TRBJ2-1|-
CASSYSGTSGRNGANEQFF
TGTGCCAGCAGTTACTCCGGGACTAGCGGGAGAAATGGGGCGAATGAGCAGTTCTTC
>-|TRBV10-3|TRBJ1-1|-
CAIRWAAQGEAFF
TGTGCCATCAGATGGGCGGCCCAGGGTGAAGCTTTCTTT
>TRBD1|TRBV10-3|TRBJ1-1|-
CATYRPGTGTEAFF
TGTGCCACCTACCGGCCCGGGACAGGGACTGAAGCTTTCTTT
>-|TRBV28|TRBJ2-2|-
CASSSWGVTNTGELFF
TGTGCCAGCAGTTCTTGGGGGGTCACGAACACCGGGGAGCTGTTTTTT
>TRBD1|TRBV30|TRBJ1-1|-
CAWSGGPRTGEAFF
TGTGCCTGGAGTGGGGGGCCGCGGACAGGGGAGGCTTTCTTT
>-|TRBV11-3|TRBJ1-1|-
CASSWWSPAGAFF
TGTGCCAGCAGCTGGTGGTCTCCCGCCGGAGCTTTCTTT
>-|TRBV10-2|TRBJ1-4|-
CASSESGGGEKLFF
TGCGCCAGCAGTGAGTCAGGGGGTGGTGAAAAACTGTTTTTT
>TRBD2|TRBV7-8|TRBJ2-2|few
CASSLKREWSGELFF
TGTGCCAGCAGCCTAAAGCGGGAGTGGTCCGGGGAGCTGTTTTTT
>-|TRBV6-6|TRBJ1-3|-
CASSYVVDTIYF
TGTGCCAGCAGTTACGTTGTAGACACCATATATTTT
>TRBD1|TRBV19|TRBJ1-1|-
CASGQGLNTEAFF
TGTGCCAGTGGACAGGGGCTGAACACTGAAGCTTTCTTT
>-|TRBV7-2|TRBJ1-5|-
CASSLALTGPPNQPQHF
TGTGCCAGCAGCTTAGCGCTGACAGGCCCCCCCAATCAGCCCCAGCATTTT
>TRBD1|TRBV3-1/TRBV3-2|TRBJ1-6|-
CASSPRQGFNSPLHF
TGTGCCAGCAGCCCAAGACAGGGTTTTAATTCACCCCTCCACTTT
>-|TRBV29-1|TRBJ1-2|-
CSVDPFGREAHGYTF
TGCAGCGTTGACCCGTTCGGCAGGGAAGCGCATGGCTACACCTTC
>TRBD1|TRBV7-9|TRBJ2-7|-
CASTRQGSSYEQYF
TGTGCCAGCACCCGACAGGGATCCTCCTACGAGCAGTACTTC
>TRBD1|TRBV6-1|TRBJ2-1|-
CASSEPPRGNEQFF
TGTGCCAGCAGTGAACCGCCCAGGGGGAATGAGCAGTTCTTC
>-|TRBV7-3|TRBJ1-1|-
CASSRLGGNTEAFF
TGTGCCAGCAGCCGACTCGGGGGGAACACTGAAGCTTTCTTT
>TRBD2|TRBV19|TRBJ2-1|-
CASSIETSGRVSYNEQFF
TGTGCCAGTAGTATAGAGACTAGCGGGAGAGTGTCCTACAATGAGCAGTTCTTC
>TRBD1|TRBV18|TRBJ1-1|-
CASSPGQGRNTEAFF
TGTGCCAGCTCACCGGGACAGGGCCGAAACACTGAAGCTTTCTTT
>-|TRBV20-1|TRBJ1-5|-
CSASSGGNQPQHF
TGCAGTGCTAGTTCAGGGGGCAATCAGCCCCAGCATTTT
>-|TRBV29-1|TRBJ2-7|-
CSVGRGSSYEQYF
TGCAGCGTTGGGCGGGGCAGTTCCTACGAGCAGTACTTC
>-|TRBV5-6|TRBJ2-5|-
CASSLGQQETQYF
TGTGCCAGCAGCTTGGGACAGCAAGAGACCCAGTACTTC
>-|TRBV6-5|TRBJ1-2|-
CASSYTIRGGLFGYTF
TGTGCCAGCAGTTACACTATCCGGGGGGGCCTATTTGGCTACACCTTC
>-|TRBV9|TRBJ1-1|few
CASSVGPGDGTEAFF
TGTGCCAGCAGCGTAGGGCCCGGGGATGGCACTGAAGCTTTCTTT
>-|TRBV15|TRBJ1-1|-
CATSRLLNTEAFF
TGTGCCACCAGCCGGTTGTTGAACACTGAAGCTTTCTTT